The T cell receptor (beta chain) under discussion was sequenced for a study of T cell repertoires in ileal Crohn's disease. This clone was recorded once. The CDR3 loop spans 16 amino acids. The germline CDR1 and CDR2 sequences are SGHTA and FQGNSA. V lost 0 bases and J 13 bases, leaving 21 bases between the germline ends. Data came from immunoSEQ multiplex PCR; TCRdb stores just in-frame clones and leaves some out. In the table there are some 10,000 clones, more than 65% of which are singletons. The rearrangement uses TRBV7-2 and TRBJ1-4; a possible D gene is TRBD1 (5 bases). This receptor was obtained from an adult with Crohn's disease. Sequenced: ileal tissue. The CDR3 DNA is TGTGCCAGCAGCTTAGCGGCCCAGAGGTCCTACGGGGGACTGTTTTTT. Translating it yields CASSLAAQRSYGGLFF.